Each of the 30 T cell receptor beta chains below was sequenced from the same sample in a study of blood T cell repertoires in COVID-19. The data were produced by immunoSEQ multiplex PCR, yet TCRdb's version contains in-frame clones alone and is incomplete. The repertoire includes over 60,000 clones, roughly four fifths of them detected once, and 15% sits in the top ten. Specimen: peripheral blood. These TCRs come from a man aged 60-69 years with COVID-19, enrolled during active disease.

This CDR3 reads CASSGTGNYEQYF. CDR3 nucleotides: TGCGCCAGCAGTGGGACAGGGAATTACGAGCAGTACTTC. The rearrangement links TRBV10-1 to TRBJ2-7; the match to TRBD1 covers 8 bases. CDR3 length: 13 residues. With 4 bases clipped from V and 4 bases from J, the junction kept 3 bases outside the gene matches. Germline CDR1 WNHNN, CDR2 SYGVQD (reference sequence).

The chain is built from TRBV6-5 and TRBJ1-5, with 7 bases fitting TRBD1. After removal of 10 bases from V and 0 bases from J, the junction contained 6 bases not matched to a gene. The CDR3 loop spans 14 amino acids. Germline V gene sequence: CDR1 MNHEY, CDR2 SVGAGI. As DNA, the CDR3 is TGTGCCACTACGACAGGGCATAGCAATCAGCCCCAGCATTTT. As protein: CATTTGHSNQPQHF.

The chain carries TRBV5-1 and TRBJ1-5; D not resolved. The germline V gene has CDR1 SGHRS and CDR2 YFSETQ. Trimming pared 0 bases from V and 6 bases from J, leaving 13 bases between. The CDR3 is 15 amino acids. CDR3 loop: CASSLGGERFQPQHF. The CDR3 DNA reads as TGCGCCAGCAGCTTGGGAGGAGAGAGGTTTCAGCCCCAGCATTTT.

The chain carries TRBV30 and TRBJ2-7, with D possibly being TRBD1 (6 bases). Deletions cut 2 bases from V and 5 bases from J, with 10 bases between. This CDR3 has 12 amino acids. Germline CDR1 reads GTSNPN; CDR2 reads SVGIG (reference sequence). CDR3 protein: CAWSITGNEQYF. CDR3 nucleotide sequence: TGTGCCTGGAGTATCACAGGGAACGAGCAGTACTTC.

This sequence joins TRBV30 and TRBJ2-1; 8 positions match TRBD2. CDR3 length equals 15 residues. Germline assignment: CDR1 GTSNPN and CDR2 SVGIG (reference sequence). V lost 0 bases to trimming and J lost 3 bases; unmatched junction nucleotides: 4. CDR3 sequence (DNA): TGTGCCTGGAGTGTTTCTAGCGGGTACTACAATGAGCAGTTCTTC. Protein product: CAWSVSSGYYNEQFF.

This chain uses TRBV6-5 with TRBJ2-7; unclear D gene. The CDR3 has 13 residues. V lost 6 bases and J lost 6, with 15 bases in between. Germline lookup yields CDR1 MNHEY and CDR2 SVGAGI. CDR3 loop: CASRMPEDFEQYF. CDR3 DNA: TGTGCCAGCAGAATGCCAGAAGACTTCGAGCAGTACTTC.

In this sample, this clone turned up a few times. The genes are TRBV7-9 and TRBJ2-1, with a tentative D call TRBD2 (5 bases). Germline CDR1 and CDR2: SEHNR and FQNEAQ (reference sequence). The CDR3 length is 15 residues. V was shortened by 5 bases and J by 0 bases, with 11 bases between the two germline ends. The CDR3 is CASSQPGYSYNEQFF. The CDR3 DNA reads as TGTGCCAGCAGCCAGCCGGGGTACTCCTACAATGAGCAGTTCTTC.

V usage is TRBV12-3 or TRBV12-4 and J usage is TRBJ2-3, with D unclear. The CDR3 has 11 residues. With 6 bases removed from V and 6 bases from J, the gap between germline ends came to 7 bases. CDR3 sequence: CASSPFDTQYF. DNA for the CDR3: TGTGCCAGCAGCCCCTTCGATACGCAGTATTTT.

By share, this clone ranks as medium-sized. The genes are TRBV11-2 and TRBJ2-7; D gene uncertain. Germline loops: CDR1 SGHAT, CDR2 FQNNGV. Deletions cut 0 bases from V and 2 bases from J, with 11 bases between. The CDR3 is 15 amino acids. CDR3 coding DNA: TGTGCCAGCAGCTTAGATCCAACAGCCACCTACGAGCAGTACTTC. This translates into CASSLDPTATYEQYF.

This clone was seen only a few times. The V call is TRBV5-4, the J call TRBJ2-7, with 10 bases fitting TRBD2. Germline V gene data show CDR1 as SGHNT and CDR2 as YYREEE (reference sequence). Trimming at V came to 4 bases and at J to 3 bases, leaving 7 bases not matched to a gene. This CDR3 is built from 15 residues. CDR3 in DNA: TGTGCCAGCAGCCGGCAACTAGCGGGATACTACGAGCAGTACTTC. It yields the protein CASSRQLAGYYEQYF.

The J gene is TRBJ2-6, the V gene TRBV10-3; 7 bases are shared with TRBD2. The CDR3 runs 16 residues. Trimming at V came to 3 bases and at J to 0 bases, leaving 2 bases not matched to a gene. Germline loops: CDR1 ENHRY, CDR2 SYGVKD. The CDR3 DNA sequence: TGTGCCATCAGTGAACGGGAGGTCTCTGGGGCCAACGTCCTGACTTTC. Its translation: CAISEREVSGANVLTF.

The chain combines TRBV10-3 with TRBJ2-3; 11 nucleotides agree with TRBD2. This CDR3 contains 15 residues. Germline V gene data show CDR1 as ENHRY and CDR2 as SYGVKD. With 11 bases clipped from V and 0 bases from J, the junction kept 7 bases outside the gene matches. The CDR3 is CAALSSGGSTDTQYF. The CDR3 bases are TGTGCCGCCCTTTCTAGCGGGGGGAGCACAGATACGCAGTATTTT.

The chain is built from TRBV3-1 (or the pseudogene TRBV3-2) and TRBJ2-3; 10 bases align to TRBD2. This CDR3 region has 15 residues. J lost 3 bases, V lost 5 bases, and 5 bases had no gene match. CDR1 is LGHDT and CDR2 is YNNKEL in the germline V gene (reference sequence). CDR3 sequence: CASSFSGGKTDTQYF. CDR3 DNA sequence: TGTGCCAGCAGCTTTAGCGGGGGGAAGACAGATACGCAGTATTTT.

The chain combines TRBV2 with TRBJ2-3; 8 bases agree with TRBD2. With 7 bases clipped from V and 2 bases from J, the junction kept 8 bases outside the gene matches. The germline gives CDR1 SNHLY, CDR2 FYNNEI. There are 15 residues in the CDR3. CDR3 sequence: CASILGAGVTDTQYF. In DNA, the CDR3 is TGTGCCAGCATTCTTGGAGCGGGGGTCACAGATACGCAGTATTTT.

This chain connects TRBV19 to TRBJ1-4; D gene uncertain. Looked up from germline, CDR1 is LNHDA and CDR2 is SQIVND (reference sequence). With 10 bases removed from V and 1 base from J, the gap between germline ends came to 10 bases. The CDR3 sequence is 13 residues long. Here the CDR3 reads CATTAGTNEKLFF. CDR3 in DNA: TGTGCCACCACAGCAGGAACTAATGAAAAACTGTTTTTT.

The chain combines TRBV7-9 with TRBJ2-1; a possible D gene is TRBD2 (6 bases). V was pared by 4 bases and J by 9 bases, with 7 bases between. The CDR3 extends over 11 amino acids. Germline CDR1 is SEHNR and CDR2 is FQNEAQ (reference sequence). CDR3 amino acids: CASSWEVEQFF. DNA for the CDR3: TGTGCCAGCAGCTGGGAGGTTGAGCAGTTCTTC.

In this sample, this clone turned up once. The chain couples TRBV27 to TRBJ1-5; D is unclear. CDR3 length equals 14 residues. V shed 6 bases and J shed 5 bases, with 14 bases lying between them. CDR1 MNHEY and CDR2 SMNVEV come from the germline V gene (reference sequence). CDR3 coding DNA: TGTGCCAGCAGGCCCACGGGGAGATATCAGCCCCAGCATTTT. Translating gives CASRPTGRYQPQHF.

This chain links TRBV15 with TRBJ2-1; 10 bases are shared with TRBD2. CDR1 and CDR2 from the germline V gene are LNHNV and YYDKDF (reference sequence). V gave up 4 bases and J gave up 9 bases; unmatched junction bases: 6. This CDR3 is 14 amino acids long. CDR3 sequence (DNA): TGTGCCACCAGCATTAAGCGGGAGGGTTCTGAGCAGTTCTTC. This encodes CATSIKREGSEQFF.

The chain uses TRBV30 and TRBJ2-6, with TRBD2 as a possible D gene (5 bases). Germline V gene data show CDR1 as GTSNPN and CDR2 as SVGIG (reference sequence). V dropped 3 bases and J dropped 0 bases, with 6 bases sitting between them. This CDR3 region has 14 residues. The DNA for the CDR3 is TGTGCCTGGAGAGGGAGCTCTGGGGCCAACGTCCTGACTTTC. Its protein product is CAWRGSSGANVLTF.

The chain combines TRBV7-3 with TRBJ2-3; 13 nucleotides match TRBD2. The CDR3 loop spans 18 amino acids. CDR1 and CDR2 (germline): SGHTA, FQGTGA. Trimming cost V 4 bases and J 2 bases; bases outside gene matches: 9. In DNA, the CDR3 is TGTGCCAGCAGCTCATCCGGGACTAGCGGGGCTCTCACAGATACGCAGTATTTT. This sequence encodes CASSSSGTSGALTDTQYF.

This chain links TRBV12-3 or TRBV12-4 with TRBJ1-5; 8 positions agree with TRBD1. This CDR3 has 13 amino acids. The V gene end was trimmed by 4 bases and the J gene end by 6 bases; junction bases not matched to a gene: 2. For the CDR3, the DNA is TGTGCCAGCAGTTGGGACAGGTCTCAGCCCCAGCATTTT. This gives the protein CASSWDRSQPQHF.

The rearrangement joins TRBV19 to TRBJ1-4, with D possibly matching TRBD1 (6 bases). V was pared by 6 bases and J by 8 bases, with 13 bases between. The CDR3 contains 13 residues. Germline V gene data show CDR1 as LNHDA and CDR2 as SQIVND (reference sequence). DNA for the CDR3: TGTGCCAGTAGAGGACAGCCAGGGGAAAAACTGTTTTTT. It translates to CASRGQPGEKLFF.

The CDR3 is CASSEYSGGGNQPQHF. The CDR3 coding sequence is TGTGCCAGCAGCGAATACTCAGGGGGCGGCAATCAGCCCCAGCATTTT. This chain joins TRBV5-4 and TRBJ1-5, with TRBD1 matching over 8 bases. J gave up 2 bases and V 4 bases, and 8 bases lay outside the gene matches. The CDR3 extends over 16 amino acids. Germline V CDR1 and CDR2: SGHNT, YYREEE (reference sequence).

The DNA for the CDR3 is TGTGCCAGCAGCCAACGGGGGGGCCCAGATACGCAGTATTTT. This sequence encodes CASSQRGGPDTQYF. The V gene is TRBV3-1 (or the pseudogene TRBV3-2), the J gene TRBJ2-3; 8 bases agree with TRBD2. The germline CDR1 and CDR2 sequences are LGHDT and YNNKEL (reference sequence). This CDR3 has 14 residues. Trimming cost V 2 bases and J 4 bases; bases outside gene matches: 2.

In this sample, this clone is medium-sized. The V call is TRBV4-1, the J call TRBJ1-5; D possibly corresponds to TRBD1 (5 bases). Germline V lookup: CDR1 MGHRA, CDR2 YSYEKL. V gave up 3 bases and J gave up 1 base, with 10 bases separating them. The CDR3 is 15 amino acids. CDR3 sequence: CASSHSDSSNQPQHF. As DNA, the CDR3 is TGCGCCAGCAGCCACTCTGACAGCAGCAATCAGCCCCAGCATTTT.

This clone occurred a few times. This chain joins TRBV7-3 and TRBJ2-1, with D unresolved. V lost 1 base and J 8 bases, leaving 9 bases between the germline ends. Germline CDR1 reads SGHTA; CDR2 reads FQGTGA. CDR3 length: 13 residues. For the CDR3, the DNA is TGTGCCAGCAGCTTAAGGGCTTGGGATGAGCAGTTCTTC. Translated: CASSLRAWDEQFF.

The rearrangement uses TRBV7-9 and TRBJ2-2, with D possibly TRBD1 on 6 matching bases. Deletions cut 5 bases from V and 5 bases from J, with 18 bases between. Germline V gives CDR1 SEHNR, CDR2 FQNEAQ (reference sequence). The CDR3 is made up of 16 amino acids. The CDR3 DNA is TGTGCCAGCAGCCTCGATCTAGGGGGAGTGACCGGGGAGCTGTTTTTT. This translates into CASSLDLGGVTGELFF.

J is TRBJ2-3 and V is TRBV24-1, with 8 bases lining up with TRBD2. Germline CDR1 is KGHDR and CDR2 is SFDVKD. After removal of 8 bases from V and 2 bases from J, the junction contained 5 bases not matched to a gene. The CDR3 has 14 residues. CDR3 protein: CATMGLGITDTQYF. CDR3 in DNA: TGTGCCACCATGGGACTAGGCATCACAGATACGCAGTATTTT.

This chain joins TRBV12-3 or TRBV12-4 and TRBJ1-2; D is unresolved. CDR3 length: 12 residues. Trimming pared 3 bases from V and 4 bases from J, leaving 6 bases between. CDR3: CASSFEAYGYTF. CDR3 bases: TGTGCCAGCAGTTTTGAGGCCTATGGCTACACCTTC.

The CDR3 bases are TGTGCCAGCTCACCGGCCCTCCAAGAGACCCAGTACTTC. It specifies CASSPALQETQYF. V and J are TRBV18 and TRBJ2-5; the D is unclear. V dropped 3 bases and J dropped 1 base, with 6 bases sitting between them. CDR3 length: 13 residues. The germline gives CDR1 KGHSH, CDR2 LQKENI.